What follows are 9 T cell receptor beta chains derived from one specimen sequenced in a study of blood T cell repertoires in COVID-19. Measured with immunoSEQ multiplex PCR; TCRdb has only the in-frame clones, and not every one. Seen here are hundreds of thousands of clones, around 87% observed once, and the top ten hold 0.95% to 1.3%. Sequenced: PBMCs or T cells enriched from blood (not recorded which). These receptor sequences come from a young man who had recovered from COVID-19.

This sequence joins TRBV7-8 and TRBJ2-7, with 7 nucleotides matching TRBD1. The CDR3 consists of 15 residues. Per the germline V gene, CDR1 is SGHVS and CDR2 is FQNEAQ. With V trimmed by 5 bases and J by 3 bases, 10 bases remained unmatched. As DNA, the CDR3 is TGTGCCAGCAGCGACCGGGACAGATCCTTCTACGAGCAGTACTTC. Translating it yields CASSDRDRSFYEQYF.

The genes are TRBV5-1 and TRBJ2-1; TRBD2 aligns across 8 bases. The CDR3 runs 15 residues. Germline trimming cut 6 bases from V and 7 bases from J; bases unmatched to any gene: 12. Per the germline V gene, CDR1 is SGHRS and CDR2 is YFSETQ. CDR3: CASTNSGSSTNEQFF. The DNA for the CDR3 is TGCGCCAGCACTAACAGCGGGAGCTCAACAAATGAGCAGTTCTTC.

The rearrangement uses TRBV28 and TRBJ2-7, with D perhaps TRBD1 (6 bases). This CDR3 region has 13 residues. The ends were cut back, 6 bases at V and 1 base at J, with 10 bases in the middle. The germline gives CDR1 MDHEN, CDR2 SYDVKM. CDR3 loop: CASSRTGSYEQYF. The CDR3 nucleotides are TGTGCCAGCAGCAGAACAGGGTCCTACGAGCAGTACTTC.

This clone was seen just once. The V and J genes are TRBV4-1 and TRBJ1-1, with D hard to call. V was cut by 4 bases and J by 2 bases, with 14 bases left in between. From germline, CDR1 is MGHRA and CDR2 YSYEKL. The CDR3 consists of 15 residues. The CDR3 sequence is CASSPRGQANTEAFF. The CDR3 coding sequence is TGCGCCAGCAGCCCTCGTGGGCAGGCAAACACTGAAGCTTTCTTT.

The chain is built from TRBV12-5 and TRBJ2-7; TRBD1 aligns across 10 bases. V was clipped by 0 bases and J by 6 bases; unmatched bases: 2. In germline, CDR1 is LGHNT, CDR2 FRNRAP. This CDR3 contains 14 residues. The DNA for the CDR3 is TGTGCTAGTGGTTTGGTCGGACAGGGGGTCGAGCAGTACTTC. Encoded protein: CASGLVGQGVEQYF.

V is TRBV4-1 and J is TRBJ2-7, with TRBD2 matching over 8 bases. Trimming cost V 0 bases and J 3 bases; bases outside gene matches: 4. This CDR3 spans 15 amino acids. Germline CDR1 and CDR2: MGHRA and YSYEKL. CDR3 amino acids: CASSQDPLAGYEQYF. The CDR3 nucleotides read TGCGCCAGCAGCCAAGATCCGCTAGCGGGCTACGAGCAGTACTTC.

On this clone: At one boundary the junction diverges from the germline segment, which might be a read error. This chain joins TRBV6-5 and TRBJ1-1, with unresolved D. The CDR3 runs to 13 residues. Germline CDR1 reads MNHEY; CDR2 reads SVGAGI. The CDR3 region has the DNA TGTGCCAGCCGTTATGAGGTGAACACTGAAGCTTTCTTT. Residues: CASRYEVNTEAFF.

V and J are TRBV19 and TRBJ1-1; D might be TRBD1 (5 bases). Germline assignment: CDR1 LNHDA and CDR2 SQIVND (reference sequence). This CDR3 comprises 13 residues. Between the trimmed V and J ends, which lost 8 bases and 3 bases, there was a span of 13 bases. The CDR3 DNA is TGTGCCAGTGGGACTCAGGGACACACTGAAGCTTTCTTT. Protein product: CASGTQGHTEAFF.

The rearrangement joins TRBV3-1 (or the pseudogene TRBV3-2) to TRBJ1-2; 12 positions agree with TRBD1. This CDR3 is 15 amino acids long. Germline values: CDR1 LGHDT, CDR2 YNNKEL (reference sequence). J lost 9 bases, V lost 0 bases, and 5 bases had no gene match. CDR3 bases: TGTGCCAGCAGCCAAGAAGGGACAGGGGGCTTGAGCTACACCTTC. Residues: CASSQEGTGGLSYTF.